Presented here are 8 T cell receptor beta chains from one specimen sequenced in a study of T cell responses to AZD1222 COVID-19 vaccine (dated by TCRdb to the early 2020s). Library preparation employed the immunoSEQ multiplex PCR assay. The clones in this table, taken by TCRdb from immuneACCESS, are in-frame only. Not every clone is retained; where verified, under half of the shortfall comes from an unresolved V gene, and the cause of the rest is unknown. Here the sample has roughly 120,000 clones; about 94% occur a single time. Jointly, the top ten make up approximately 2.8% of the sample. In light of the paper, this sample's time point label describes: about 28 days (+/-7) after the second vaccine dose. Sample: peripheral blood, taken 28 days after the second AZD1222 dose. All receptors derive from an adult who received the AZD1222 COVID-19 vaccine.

CDR3 residues: CASSLGAFYEQYF. The CDR3 DNA follows: TGCGCCAGCAGCTTGGGGGCGTTCTACGAGCAGTACTTC. V is TRBV5-1 and J is TRBJ2-7; D gene uncertain. The germline V gene encodes CDR1 SGHRS and CDR2 YFSETQ. Trimming took off 0 bases at V and 3 bases at J, with 7 bases between the two ends. CDR3 length equals 13 residues.

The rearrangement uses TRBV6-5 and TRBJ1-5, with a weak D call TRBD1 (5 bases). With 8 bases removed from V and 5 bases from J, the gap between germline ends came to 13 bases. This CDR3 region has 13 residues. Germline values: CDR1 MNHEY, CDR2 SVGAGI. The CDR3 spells CASGTSGYQPQHF. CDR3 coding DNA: TGTGCCAGCGGGACTTCGGGCTATCAGCCCCAGCATTTT.

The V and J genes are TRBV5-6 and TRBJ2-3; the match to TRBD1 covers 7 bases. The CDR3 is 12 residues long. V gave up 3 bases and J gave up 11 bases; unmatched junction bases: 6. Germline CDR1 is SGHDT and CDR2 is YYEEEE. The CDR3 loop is CASSSGTELQYF. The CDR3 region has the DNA TGTGCCAGCAGCTCCGGGACAGAACTGCAGTATTTT.

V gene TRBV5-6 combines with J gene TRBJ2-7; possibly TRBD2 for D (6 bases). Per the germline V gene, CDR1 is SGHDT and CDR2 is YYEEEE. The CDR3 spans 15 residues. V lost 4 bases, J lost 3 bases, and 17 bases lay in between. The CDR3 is CASSPPGGIDYEQYF. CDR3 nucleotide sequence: TGTGCCAGCAGCCCTCCTGGGGGGATAGACTACGAGCAGTACTTC.

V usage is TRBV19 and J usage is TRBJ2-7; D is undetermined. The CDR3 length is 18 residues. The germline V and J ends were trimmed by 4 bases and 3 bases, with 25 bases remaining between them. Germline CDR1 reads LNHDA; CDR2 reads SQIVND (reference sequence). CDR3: CASSTRFAFGIRDYEQYF. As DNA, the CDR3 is TGTGCCAGTAGTACCCGATTTGCTTTTGGAATTCGAGACTACGAGCAGTACTTC.

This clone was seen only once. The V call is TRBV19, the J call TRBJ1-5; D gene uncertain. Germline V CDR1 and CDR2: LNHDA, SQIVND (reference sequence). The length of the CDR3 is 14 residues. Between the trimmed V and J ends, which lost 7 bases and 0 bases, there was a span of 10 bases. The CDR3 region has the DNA TGTGCCAGTACCCAGCTGCTTAGCAATCAGCCCCAGCATTTT. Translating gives CASTQLLSNQPQHF.

CDR3 residues: CAINRSGGGGADTQYF. CDR3 DNA sequence: TGTGCCATCAATCGGTCAGGGGGCGGCGGGGCAGATACGCAGTATTTT. The genes are TRBV10-3 and TRBJ2-3, with 8 nucleotides matching TRBD1. The V segment lost 7 bases and the J segment 4 bases; nucleotides outside the gene matches: 13. Germline V gene data show CDR1 as ENHRY and CDR2 as SYGVKD. The CDR3 covers 16 residues.

The CDR3 DNA follows: TGCGCCAGCAGCAGCCCGGGACAGGGTTATCACGGGGAGCTGTTTTTT. The encoded protein is CASSSPGQGYHGELFF. This chain connects TRBV4-1 to TRBJ2-2; 9 bases match TRBD1. Germline V gene data show CDR1 as MGHRA and CDR2 as YSYEKL. V was pared by 5 bases and J by 7 bases, with 11 bases of the junction left unmatched. This CDR3 spans 16 amino acids.